This T cell receptor (beta chain) is drawn from a study of shared clonotypes between healthy human individuals. The healthy adult donors were HIV-negative and reported no recent acute infections or vaccinations. Trimming cost V 4 bases and J 7 bases; bases outside gene matches: 10. In germline, CDR1 is SGHAT, CDR2 FQNNGV. CDR3 size: 16 residues. Findings and limits, study-wide: Large depth notwithstanding, sorted-subset sequencing proved incomplete by rarefaction.

In the case of this clone: Antigen: not known.

As processed by the authors: ImmunoSEQ output held junction-only sequences without quality scores, so filtering differed. Sequencing used immunoSEQ multiplex PCR; TCRdb keeps in-frame clones, though not all of them. Clone size and V and J calls were adopted from that table, with D and trimming inferred from the DNA. The sample yields fewer than 1.6 million clones, 98% seen once. The sample consisted of naive CD4+ T cells sorted from blood. Subset: CD45RA+ positively selected. The sequence came from a young man in good health. This chain links TRBV11-2 with TRBJ2-2; 9 nucleotides match TRBD1. The CDR3 DNA reads TGTGCCAGCAGCTCCCGGACCGGGACAGGGAACGGGGAGCTGTTTTTT. Translating it yields CASSSRTGTGNGELFF.